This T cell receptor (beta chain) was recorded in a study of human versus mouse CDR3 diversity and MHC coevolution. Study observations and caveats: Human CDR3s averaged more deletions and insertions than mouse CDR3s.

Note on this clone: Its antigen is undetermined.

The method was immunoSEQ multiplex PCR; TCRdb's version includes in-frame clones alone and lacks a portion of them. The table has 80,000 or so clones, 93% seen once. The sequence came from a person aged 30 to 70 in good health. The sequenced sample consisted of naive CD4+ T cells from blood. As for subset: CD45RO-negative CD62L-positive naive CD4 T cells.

The CDR3 region is CASSLGGEVFYEQYF. CDR3 DNA sequence: TGTGCCAGCAGTTTAGGGGGGGAGGTTTTTTACGAGCAGTACTTC. V and J are TRBV28 and TRBJ2-7; the match to TRBD2 covers 7 bases. V dropped 2 bases and J dropped 4; count of bases not matched to a gene: 8. CDR3 length equals 15 residues. Per germline, CDR1 MDHEN and CDR2 SYDVKM.